This TCR beta chain was found in a study of response to subunit inactivated influenza vaccine listed by TCRdb under 2018. For the study in its entirety: The study used deep quantitative T cell receptor repertoire profiling to track responses to a trivalent subunit inactivated influenza vaccine. Study-level results and caveats: The authors proposed that each seasonal influenza vaccination may bring in only a limited number of new T cells.

The germline V gene (reference sequence) yields DFQATT for CDR1 and SNEGSKA for CDR2. The cysteine opens and the phenylalanine closes a CDR3 of 14 amino acids. Just the 42-base CDR3 DNA is kept, in frame starting at base 1. Trimming accounts for 2 bases at V and 3 bases at J, while the number of junction bases matched to no gene is 7. Libraries were made using RT-PCR. TCRdb lists the instrument as Illumina HiSeq 2500. TCRdb reran the public reads through fastp at Q25 and MiXCR, keeping productive beta chains. Merged by CDR3 protein, the rows form single entries marked with the most common genes and DNA. The sample table holds hundreds of thousands of distinct CDR3 sequences, of which approximately 7.7% were seen once. The top ten clonotypes cover 10% to 15% of the sample. The sample holds many counts of this clonotype. Its antigen target is currently unknown. Per-nucleotide qualities are absent, and no much larger clonotype sits a single base away.

The sequencing used PBMCs from blood, collected roughly 24 months after vaccination. This receptor was obtained from a man aged 50 to 69 who received an inactivated influenza vaccine. Donor details come from another sample of the same person, matched by shared clones. The chain is made from TRBV20-1 and TRBJ2-7; TRBD1 aligns with 7 central bases. The nucleotide sequence is TGCAGTGCTAGACCGGGACAGTCAGTCTACGAGCAGTACTTC. This sequence encodes CSARPGQSVYEQYF.